This T cell receptor beta chain was sequenced in a study of T cell responses to AZD1222 COVID-19 vaccine. In the study overall: Some second doses came at about 4 weeks and others at about 12 weeks; these were pooled.

CDR1 is SGHNT and CDR2 is YYREEE in the germline V gene (reference sequence). The CDR3 runs to 16 residues. The J segment lost 5 bases and the V segment lost 4 bases, leaving 9 bases of the junction unmatched. On this clone itself: As yet, its antigen is unknown.

Findings and caveats of the study: Donors in the cohort were predominantly white British and more often female, and clonal diversity was possibly underestimated. Two AZD1222 administrations were followed by greater Spike-specific TCR breadth and depth. Regions left unmutated in variants are reportedly the target of nearly half of spike-specific TCRs.

Using immunoSEQ multiplex PCR, the repertoire was profiled, and TCRdb retains in-frame clones only, with some absent. The sample includes fewer than 200,000 clones, around 93% of them seen just once. V is TRBV5-4 and J is TRBJ2-1, with 10 bases matching TRBD1. The sequence was collected from an adult in good health. The starting material was peripheral blood, obtained on day 0 of AZD1222 vaccination. CDR3 sequence (DNA): TGTGCCAGCAGCGCCTTGGGACAGGGGATACACAATGAGCAGTTCTTC. Residues: CASSALGQGIHNEQFF.